This T cell receptor (beta chain) emerged from a study of control samples from healthy donors and cancer patients. Data came from immunoSEQ multiplex PCR; TCRdb stores just in-frame clones and leaves some out. The table has around 100,000 clones, 92% seen once. V lost 6 bases and J lost 6, with 18 bases in between. CDR3 length: 15 amino acids. Germline CDR1 reads LNHDA; CDR2 reads SQIVND (reference sequence). The source is a woman in her late teens or twenties in good health. Specimen: blood. V gene TRBV19 combines with J gene TRBJ1-5, with D unresolved. In nucleotides, the CDR3 is TGTGCCAGTAGGGTGGGCCCCAATCCCACTCAGCCCCAGCATTTT. Translated: CASRVGPNPTQPQHF.